The 21 T cell receptor beta chains given below trace back to one sample, sequenced in a study of CD8+ T cells in alopecia areata. Reverse transcription of extracted RNA yielded cDNA, which provided the sequencing template. Clones were sequenced by immunoSEQ multiplex PCR, and TCRdb holds only the in-frame ones, with some missing. The sample carries 150,000 to 200,000 clones, 63% recorded once. Sequences were derived from CD4+ T cells sorted from blood, sampled at week 0. These receptors were collected from a human donor with alopecia areata.

The chain couples TRBV30 to TRBJ2-3; 7 bases match TRBD1. CDR1 GTSNPN and CDR2 SVGIG come from the germline V gene (reference sequence). J was trimmed by 4 bases and V by 3 bases; bases with no gene match: 4. This CDR3 has 13 residues. In DNA, the CDR3 is TGTGCCTGGAGACTAACAGGGGCAGATACGCAGTATTTT. Translating gives CAWRLTGADTQYF.

This sequence joins TRBV30 and TRBJ1-6; 7 nucleotides line up with TRBD1. The J segment lost 7 bases and the V segment lost 8 bases, leaving 14 bases of the junction unmatched. Germline CDR1 is GTSNPN and CDR2 is SVGIG (reference sequence). The CDR3 consists of 15 residues. CDR3 amino acids: CARGHGQALNSPLHF. The CDR3 DNA reads as TGTGCCCGGGGACATGGACAGGCCCTGAATTCACCCCTCCACTTT.

This clone has only a few counts. The rearrangement joins TRBV7-2 to TRBJ1-1; D gene ambiguous. The V end lost 5 bases, the J end lost 2 bases, and 18 bases lay between the germline ends. The germline V gene has CDR1 SGHTA and CDR2 FQGNSA. This CDR3 comprises 16 residues. CDR3 DNA: TGTGCCAGCAGCCTACGGACTAGGGTCTCCAACACTGAAGCTTTCTTT. It codes for CASSLRTRVSNTEAFF.

The V gene is TRBV13, the J gene TRBJ1-6; tentative D call: TRBD1 (5 bases). Between the trimmed V and J ends, which lost 3 bases and 5 bases, there was a span of 11 bases. There are 15 residues in the CDR3. CDR1 and CDR2 from the germline V gene are PRHDT and FYEKMQ (reference sequence). DNA for the CDR3: TGTGCCAGCAGCTTTACAGGAGAACATAATTCACCCCTCCACTTT. This codes for CASSFTGEHNSPLHF.

This chain links TRBV29-1 with TRBJ2-3, with 7 bases fitting TRBD1. CDR1 and CDR2 from the germline V gene are SQVTM and ANQGSEA. This CDR3 comprises 13 residues. The V segment lost 5 bases and the J segment 2 bases; nucleotides outside the gene matches: 4. Here the CDR3 reads CSVSGQDTDTQYF. The CDR3 DNA is TGCAGCGTTTCTGGACAGGACACAGATACGCAGTATTTT.

This clone was seen only a few times. The CDR3 region is CASSRSGGSGANVLTF. Here the CDR3 DNA reads TGCGCCAGCAGCCGAAGTGGGGGGTCTGGGGCCAACGTCCTGACTTTC. The V gene is TRBV4-3, the J gene TRBJ2-6; TRBD2 is a possible D gene (6 bases). Germline V CDR1 and CDR2: LGHNA, YSLEER. CDR3 size: 16 residues. Between the trimmed V and J ends, which lost 4 bases and 1 base, there was a span of 11 bases.

The chain carries TRBV11-3 and TRBJ2-1; TRBD2 matches at 8 bases. V trimming: 1 base; J trimming: 3 bases; junction bases outside the gene matches: 5. The CDR3 runs to 16 residues. Germline CDR1 reads SGHNT; CDR2 reads YENEEA. The CDR3 sequence: CASSLVGAGGYNEQFF. The CDR3 DNA reads TGTGCCAGCAGCTTAGTCGGTGCGGGGGGCTACAATGAGCAGTTCTTC.

This clone was detected many times. The CDR3 DNA reads TGTGCCAGCGGCATACCGACAGGGGCAAATAATTCACCCCTCCACTTT. The encoded protein is CASGIPTGANNSPLHF. This rearrangement joins TRBV7-9 to TRBJ1-6, with 8 bases that match TRBD1. The CDR3 is made up of 16 amino acids. V was clipped by 8 bases and J by 5 bases; unmatched bases: 11. Per germline, CDR1 SEHNR and CDR2 FQNEAQ (reference sequence). The entire variable domain, with the rest obtained from reference TRBV7-9 and TRBJ1-6, is as follows: DTGVSQNPRHKITKRGQNVTFRCDPISEHNRLYWYRQTLGQGPEFLTYFQNEAQLEKSRLLSDRFSAERPKGSFSTLEIQRTEQGDSAMYLCASGIPTGANNSPLHFGNGTRLTVT.

This chain uses TRBV11-2 with TRBJ2-3, with 7 positions matching TRBD1. Germline V gives CDR1 SGHAT, CDR2 FQNNGV. Trimming cost V 5 bases and J 5 bases; bases outside gene matches: 7. The CDR3 is 14 amino acids. CDR3 in amino acids: CASSQDRVGDTQYF. In DNA, the CDR3 is TGTGCCAGCAGCCAAGACAGGGTAGGAGATACGCAGTATTTT.

The chain couples TRBV9 to TRBJ2-5; weak D call: TRBD2 (6 bases). Germline V CDR1 and CDR2: SGDLS, YYNGEE. The CDR3 is 13 amino acids. Trimming took 6 bases from V and 5 from J, leaving 14 bases between them. CDR3 DNA: TGTGCCAGCACCGAGACTAGAAGGGAGACCCAGTACTTC. Its translation: CASTETRRETQYF.

This clone was counted only a few times. V and J are TRBV5-1 and TRBJ1-2; 8 bases fit TRBD1. Germline lookup yields CDR1 SGHRS and CDR2 YFSETQ. With V trimmed by 4 bases and J by 5 bases, 4 bases remained unmatched. This CDR3 is 13 amino acids long. CDR3 DNA sequence: TGCGCCAGCAGCAAGGACAGGGAGTATGGCTACACCTTC. Protein product: CASSKDREYGYTF.

This chain uses TRBV29-1 with TRBJ1-1, with D possibly being TRBD1 (6 bases). Trimming cost V 6 bases and J 0 bases, with 14 bases left between them. Germline V gives CDR1 SQVTM, CDR2 ANQGSEA. The CDR3 loop spans 14 amino acids. DNA of the CDR3: TGCAGCGTGATGACAGGCGTCATGAACACTGAAGCTTTCTTT. It is translated as CSVMTGVMNTEAFF. Variable domain in full (rest from reference TRBV29-1 and TRBJ1-1): SAVISQKPSRDICQRGTSLTIQCQVDSQVTMMFWYRQQPGQSLTLIATANQGSEATYESGFVIDKFPISRPNLTFSTLTVSNMSPEDSSIYLCSVMTGVMNTEAFFGQGTRLTVV.

The V call is TRBV4-3, the J call TRBJ2-2; D is uncertain. This CDR3 has 15 amino acids. Trimming took 0 bases from V and 4 from J, leaving 9 bases between them. In germline, CDR1 is LGHNA, CDR2 YSLEER. The CDR3 reads CASSQDPASTGELFF. The DNA for the CDR3 is TGCGCCAGCAGCCAAGACCCAGCTAGCACCGGGGAGCTGTTTTTT.

The CDR3 spells CASFHEADGYTF. In DNA, the CDR3 is TGTGCCAGTTTCCACGAAGCGGACGGCTACACCTTC. This sequence joins TRBV19 and TRBJ1-2; no firm D call. V was trimmed by 8 bases and J by 8 bases, leaving 15 bases between them. The CDR3 consists of 12 residues. In germline, CDR1 is LNHDA, CDR2 SQIVND (reference sequence).

This clone was picked up one time. This chain links TRBV6-5 with TRBJ2-6; D gene uncertain. Trimming took off 5 bases at V and 0 bases at J, with 5 bases between the two ends. CDR1 is MNHEY, CDR2 SVGAGI, per germline. The CDR3 loop spans 14 amino acids. CDR3 protein: CASSTDSGANVLTF. CDR3 DNA sequence: TGTGCCAGCAGTACAGACTCTGGGGCCAACGTCCTGACTTTC.

The chain uses TRBV7-2 and TRBJ2-7, with D maybe TRBD2 (6 bases). Trimming cost V 0 bases and J 3 bases, with 15 bases left between them. The germline V gene encodes CDR1 SGHTA and CDR2 FQGNSA. The length of the CDR3 is 16 residues. The chain's CDR3 is CASSLAVGRGHYEQYF. Written as DNA, the CDR3 is TGTGCCAGCAGCTTAGCGGTCGGGCGGGGTCACTACGAGCAGTACTTC.

This clone was found many times. The CDR3 sequence is CASSSGTLHNEQFF. The CDR3 bases are TGTGCCAGCAGCTCCGGGACACTACACAATGAGCAGTTCTTC. The chain uses TRBV11-2 and TRBJ2-1; a possible D gene is TRBD1 (6 bases). The CDR3 is 14 residues long. CDR1 and CDR2 from the germline V gene are SGHAT and FQNNGV. Trimming took off 4 bases at V and 5 bases at J, with 12 bases between the two ends.

This clone was seen only a few times. The DNA for the CDR3 is TGCAGCGTTATAGCCACGACAAGTAACTATGGCTACACCTTC. This translates into CSVIATTSNYGYTF. V and J are TRBV29-1 and TRBJ1-2; D gene unclear. Germline lookup yields CDR1 SQVTM and CDR2 ANQGSEA. This CDR3 comprises 14 residues. The V end was cut by 5 bases, the J end by 1 base, with 14 bases between.

Comments on this clone: The identical CDR3 is also encoded by other nucleotide sequences in the sample. This chain links TRBV29-1 with TRBJ1-1, with D perhaps matching TRBD1 (5 bases). This CDR3 has 13 residues. V lost 6 bases to trimming and J lost 0 bases, with 11 bases between them. Germline V gene sequence: CDR1 SQVTM, CDR2 ANQGSEA. The CDR3: CSVVRQMNTEAFF. The CDR3 DNA sequence: TGCAGCGTAGTCCGACAGATGAACACTGAAGCTTTCTTT.

The chain couples TRBV30 to TRBJ1-1, with D possibly TRBD1 on 5 matching bases. Per germline, CDR1 GTSNPN and CDR2 SVGIG (reference sequence). The CDR3 consists of 13 residues. The V and J ends lost 2 bases and 2 bases respectively, with 9 bases between them. CDR3 coding DNA: TGTGCCTGGAGTAGGAGGGGAAACACTGAAGCTTTCTTT. It specifies CAWSRRGNTEAFF.

The gene calls are TRBV7-2 and TRBJ1-2; D is unclear. Germline V gene lookup returns CDR1 SGHTA and CDR2 FQGNSA. The CDR3 covers 11 residues. Trimming took off 3 bases at V and 10 bases at J, with 9 bases between the two ends. CDR3 in amino acids: CASSFSTDYTF. In DNA, the CDR3 is TGTGCCAGCAGCTTCTCGACGGACTACACCTTC.